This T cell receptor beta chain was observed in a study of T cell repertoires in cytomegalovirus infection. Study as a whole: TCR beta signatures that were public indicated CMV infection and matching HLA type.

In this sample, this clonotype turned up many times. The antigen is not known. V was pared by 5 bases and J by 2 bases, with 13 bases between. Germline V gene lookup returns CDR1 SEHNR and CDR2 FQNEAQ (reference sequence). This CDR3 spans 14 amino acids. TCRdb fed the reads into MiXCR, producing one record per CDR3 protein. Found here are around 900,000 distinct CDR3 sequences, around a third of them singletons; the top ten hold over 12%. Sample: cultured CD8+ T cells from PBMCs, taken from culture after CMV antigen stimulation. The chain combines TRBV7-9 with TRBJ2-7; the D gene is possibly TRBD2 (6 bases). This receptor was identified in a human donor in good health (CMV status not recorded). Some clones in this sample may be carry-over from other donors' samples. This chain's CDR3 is CASSIPGLPYEQYF. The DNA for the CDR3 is TGTGCCAGCAGCATTCCGGGACTCCCCTACGAGCAGTACTTC.